This T cell receptor (beta chain) was retrieved from a study of blood T cells in healthy people across ages. Notes on the study in general: Greater diversity and more naive CD4+ cells were seen in long-lived donors than in aged donors. Changes in expanded clonotypes were possibly confounded, as the CMV status of donors was unknown.

The study isolated at least 6.5 million PBMCs from each sample. About this clonotype: The antigen is unknown.

Combining a sample-barcoded 5' primer with a J-beta primer mix, a second PCR ran for about 6 to 11 cycles. TCRdb reprocessed the 5' RACE reads via MiXCR and lists one record per CDR3 protein. The sample has 1.5 million or so distinct CDR3 sequences, approximately 40% seen once; the top ten hold roughly 7.9%. The CDR3 sequence is 13 residues long. CDR1 and CDR2 from the germline V gene are KGHSH and LQKENI. The ends were cut back, 3 bases at V and 8 bases at J, with 11 bases in the middle. Sequenced input: blood. The J gene is TRBJ2-1, the V gene TRBV18, with D perhaps given as TRBD1 or TRBD2 (6 bases each). The sequence was obtained from a woman aged 18-29 years in good health. DNA of the CDR3: TGTGCCAGCTCACCCTGGGGGGCGGATGAGCAGTTCTTC. This gives the protein CASSPWGADEQFF.